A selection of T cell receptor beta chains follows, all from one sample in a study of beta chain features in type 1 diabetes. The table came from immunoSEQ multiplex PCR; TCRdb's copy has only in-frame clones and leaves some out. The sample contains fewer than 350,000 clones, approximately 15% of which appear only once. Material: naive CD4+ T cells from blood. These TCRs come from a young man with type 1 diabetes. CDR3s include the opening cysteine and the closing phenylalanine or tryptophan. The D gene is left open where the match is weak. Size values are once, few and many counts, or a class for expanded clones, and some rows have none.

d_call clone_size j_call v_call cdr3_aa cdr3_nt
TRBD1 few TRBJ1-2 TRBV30 CAWRGQPYGYTF TGTGCCTGGAGGGGACAGCCATATGGCTACACCTTC
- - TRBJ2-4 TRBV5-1 CASSNGERENIQYF TGCGCCAGCAGTAACGGGGAGCGAGAAAACATTCAGTACTTC
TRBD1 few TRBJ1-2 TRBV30 CAWQAGTGYTRYTF TGTGCCTGGCAAGCCGGGACAGGCTATACTAGGTACACCTTC
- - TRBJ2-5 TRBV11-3 CASSLGQGNTQYF TGTGCCAGCAGCTTAGGTCAGGGAAACACCCAGTACTTC
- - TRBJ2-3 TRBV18 CASSPGQFTDTQYF TGTGCCAGCTCACCCGGACAGTTCACAGATACGCAGTATTTT
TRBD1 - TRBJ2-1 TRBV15 CATSRDRVNEQFF TGTGCCACCAGCAGGGACAGGGTAAATGAGCAGTTCTTC
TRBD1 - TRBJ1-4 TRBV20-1 CSATQGARGFF TGCAGTGCCACACAGGGGGCGAGGGGGTTTTTT
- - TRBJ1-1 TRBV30 CAWSVMGYTEAFF TGTGCCTGGAGTGTAATGGGCTACACTGAAGCTTTCTTT
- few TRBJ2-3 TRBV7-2 CASSLGTSPGRDTQYF TGTGCCAGCAGCTTGGGGACTTCCCCGGGAAGGGATACGCAGTATTTT
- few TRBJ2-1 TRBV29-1 CSVSGAASYNEQFF TGCAGCGTTTCAGGGGCCGCATCCTACAATGAGCAGTTCTTC
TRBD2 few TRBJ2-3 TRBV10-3 CAISLGLASTDTQYF TGTGCCATCAGTCTCGGACTAGCGAGCACAGATACGCAGTATTTT
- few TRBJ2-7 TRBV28 CASSLPTSYEQYF TGTGCCAGCAGTTTACCTACCTCCTACGAGCAGTACTTC
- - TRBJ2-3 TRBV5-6 CASSLVGTDTQYF TGTGCCAGCAGCTTGGTCGGCACAGATACGCAGTATTTT
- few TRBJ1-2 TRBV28 CASSPGTVMYGYTF TGTGCCAGCAGCCCCGGTACCGTTATGTATGGCTACACCTTC
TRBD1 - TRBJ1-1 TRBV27 CASSPFLRQGRMNTEAFF TGTGCCAGCAGTCCCTTTCTGCGACAGGGCCGCATGAACACTGAAGCTTTCTTT
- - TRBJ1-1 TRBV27 CASRHTVDREAFF TGTGCCAGCAGGCACACAGTTGACCGAGAAGCTTTCTTT
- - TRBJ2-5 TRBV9 CASSVDKETQYF TGTGCCAGCAGCGTAGACAAGGAGACCCAGTACTTC
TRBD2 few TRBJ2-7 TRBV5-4 CASSLGLAGVYEQYF TGTGCCAGCAGCTTGGGACTAGCGGGGGTCTACGAGCAGTACTTC
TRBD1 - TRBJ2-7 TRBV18 CASSPPTGQGLSEQYF TGTGCCAGCTCACCGCCTACGGGACAGGGGTTAAGCGAGCAGTACTTC
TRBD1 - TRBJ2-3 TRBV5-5 CASSRQGQATDTQYF TGTGCCAGCAGTAGACAGGGACAGGCGACAGATACGCAGTATTTT
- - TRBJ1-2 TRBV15 CATSRDRGSGGGGYTF TGTGCCACCAGCAGAGATCGGGGTTCGGGAGGAGGCGGCTACACCTTC
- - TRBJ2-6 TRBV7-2 CASSLEGGSGANVLTF TGTGCCAGCAGCTTAGAAGGGGGCTCTGGGGCCAACGTCCTGACTTTC
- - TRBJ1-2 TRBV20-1 CSASPGQHLTF TGCAGTGCTAGTCCCGGACAGCACTTAACCTTC
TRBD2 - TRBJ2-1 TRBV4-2 CASSQEGVGLASYNEQFF TGTGCCAGCAGCCAAGAGGGAGTCGGACTAGCGAGCTACAATGAGCAGTTCTTC
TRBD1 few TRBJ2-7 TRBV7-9 CASSALWDRDYEQYF TGTGCCAGCAGCGCCCTCTGGGACAGGGACTACGAGCAGTACTTC
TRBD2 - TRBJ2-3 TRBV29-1 CSERREVSDTQYF TGCAGCGAGCGGCGGGAGGTGTCAGATACGCAGTATTTT
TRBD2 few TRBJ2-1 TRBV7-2 CASSRTSGPSDEQFF TGTGCCAGCAGCAGGACTAGCGGGCCCTCGGATGAGCAGTTCTTC
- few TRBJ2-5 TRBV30 CAWSVPGGTQYF TGTGCCTGGAGTGTACCCGGGGGGACCCAGTACTTC
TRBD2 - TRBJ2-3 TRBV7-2 CASSSSGGATDTQYF TGTGCCAGCAGCTCTAGCGGGGGGGCAACAGATACGCAGTATTTT
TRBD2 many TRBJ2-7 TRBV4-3 CASSQEWEGEQYF TGCGCCAGCAGCCAAGAATGGGAGGGCGAGCAGTACTTC
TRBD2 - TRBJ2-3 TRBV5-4 CASSLRRTSGESTDTQYF TGTGCCAGCAGCTTGCGTAGGACTAGCGGGGAGAGCACAGATACGCAGTATTTT
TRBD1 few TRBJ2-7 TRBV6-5 CASSYDRGPSYEQYF TGTGCCAGCAGTTACGACAGGGGACCCTCCTACGAGCAGTACTTC
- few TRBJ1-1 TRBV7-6 CASSRGNTEAFF TGTGCCAGCAGCCGGGGGAACACTGAAGCTTTCTTT
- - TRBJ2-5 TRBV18 CASSPLWTQYF TGTGCCAGCTCACCCCTTTGGACCCAGTACTTC
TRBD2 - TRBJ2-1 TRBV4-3 CASSQGPRTGGAGEQFF TGCGCCAGCAGCCAAGGACCACGGACCGGGGGGGCCGGTGAGCAGTTCTTC
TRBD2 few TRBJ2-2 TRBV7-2 CASSFGVAGGPNTGELFF TGTGCCAGCAGCTTTGGAGTAGCGGGGGGGCCGAACACCGGGGAGCTGTTTTTT
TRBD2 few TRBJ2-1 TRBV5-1 CASSLASGAYNEQFF TGCGCCAGCAGCTTGGCAAGCGGGGCGTACAATGAGCAGTTCTTC
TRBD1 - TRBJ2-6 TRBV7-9 CASSYDRAKWSVGANVLTF TGTGCCAGCAGTTACGACAGGGCAAAGTGGTCGGTTGGGGCCAACGTCCTGACTTTC
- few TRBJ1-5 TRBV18 CASSPRQVVKPQHF TGTGCCAGCTCACCACGACAGGTTGTTAAGCCCCAGCATTTT
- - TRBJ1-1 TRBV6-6 CASSYAGGGSNTEAFF TGTGCCAGCAGTTACGCCGGGGGGGGCTCGAACACTGAAGCTTTCTTT
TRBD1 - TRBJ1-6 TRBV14 CATGTGLNSPLHF TGTGCCACCGGGACAGGGCTAAATTCACCCCTCCACTTT
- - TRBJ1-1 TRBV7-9 CASSLGGGGGTEAFF TGTGCCAGCAGCTTAGGAGGTGGGGGGGGAACTGAAGCTTTCTTT
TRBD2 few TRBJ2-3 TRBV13 CASSFRDYLPLTQYF TGTGCCAGCAGCTTCCGGGACTATCTGCCACTTACGCAGTATTTT
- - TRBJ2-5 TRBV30 CAWSQGRAVSGETQYF TGTGCCTGGAGCCAAGGCCGAGCGGTCAGCGGAGAGACCCAGTACTTC
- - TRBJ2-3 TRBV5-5 CASSPQGVFTDTQYF TGTGCCAGCAGCCCGCAAGGGGTTTTTACAGATACGCAGTATTTT